Following are 14 T cell receptor beta chains from one sample sequenced in a study of blood T cell repertoires in COVID-19. Only in-frame clones appear in the TCRdb table, and some are missing; sequencing was by immunoSEQ multiplex PCR. The table lists about 220,000 clones, approximately 90% of them singletons. Sequenced sample: peripheral blood. Receptors were obtained from a middle-aged man with acute or convalescent COVID-19.

This chain uses TRBV5-1 with TRBJ2-5; TRBD1 agrees at 8 bases. From germline, CDR1 is SGHRS and CDR2 YFSETQ. V was pared by 3 bases and J by 5 bases, with 6 bases of the junction left unmatched. The CDR3 covers 14 residues. The CDR3 reads CASSSTGARETQYF. In nucleotides, the CDR3 is TGCGCCAGCAGCTCGACAGGGGCGCGGGAGACCCAGTACTTC.

This chain connects TRBV3-1 (or the pseudogene TRBV3-2) to TRBJ2-3; D is perhaps TRBD1 (6 bases). CDR3 length: 15 residues. The V end was cut by 2 bases, the J end by 3 bases, with 12 bases between. Germline CDR1 and CDR2: LGHDT and YNNKEL (reference sequence). CDR3 in DNA: TGTGCCAGCAGCCAAAATCAGGGGCTGACAGATACGCAGTATTTT. This translates into CASSQNQGLTDTQYF.

This chain uses TRBV5-1 with TRBJ1-2; D might be TRBD1 (5 bases). The CDR3 loop spans 14 amino acids. V lost 0 bases, J lost 6 bases, and 12 bases lay in between. The germline gives CDR1 SGHRS, CDR2 YFSETQ. CDR3 sequence (DNA): TGCGCCAGCAGCTTGGAGGGGCTAAAGGATGGCTACACCTTC. It yields the protein CASSLEGLKDGYTF.

This chain joins TRBV16 and TRBJ2-3, with 9 bases identical to TRBD1. The CDR3 is made up of 18 amino acids. The trim removed 4 bases at V and 1 base at J, leaving 12 bases unmatched. The germline gives CDR1 KGHSY, CDR2 FQNENV. This CDR3 reads CASSPPSWDRDGTDTQYF. In nucleotides, the CDR3 is TGTGCCAGCAGCCCCCCCTCCTGGGACAGGGATGGCACAGATACGCAGTATTTT.

The chain carries TRBV27 and TRBJ1-2; tentatively, D is TRBD1 (6 bases). Trimming stripped 4 bases from V and 10 bases from J, with 16 bases between. Looked up from germline, CDR1 is MNHEY and CDR2 is SMNVEV (reference sequence). This CDR3 is built from 13 residues. The CDR3 here is CASSSPQTGYYTF. In nucleotides, the CDR3 is TGTGCCAGCAGTTCCCCCCAAACAGGGTACTACACCTTC.

The rearrangement uses TRBV27 and TRBJ2-7, with TRBD2 matching 10 bases. The germline gives CDR1 MNHEY, CDR2 SMNVEV (reference sequence). Trimming at V came to 7 bases and at J to 2 bases, leaving 5 bases not matched to a gene. The CDR3 has 14 amino acids. CDR3 region: CASNSGGIPYEQYF. CDR3 bases: TGTGCCAGCAATAGCGGGGGGATCCCCTACGAGCAGTACTTC.

The J gene is TRBJ2-7, the V gene TRBV6-5; 8 nucleotides align to TRBD1. V trimming: 6 bases; J trimming: 2 bases; junction bases outside the gene matches: 9. CDR1 MNHEY and CDR2 SVGAGI come from the germline V gene. CDR3 size: 15 residues. The CDR3 sequence: CASSPPRGRTYEQYF. CDR3 DNA: TGTGCCAGCAGCCCCCCCAGGGGGCGGACCTACGAGCAGTACTTC.

The rearrangement uses TRBV27 and TRBJ2-7; D may be TRBD2 (5 bases). Germline CDR1 and CDR2: MNHEY and SMNVEV (reference sequence). V was clipped by 6 bases and J by 2 bases, with 14 bases between them. This CDR3 comprises 14 residues. The CDR3 nucleotides read TGTGCCAGCAGCTCCCTTCCCGGGACCTACGAGCAGTACTTC. Its protein product is CASSSLPGTYEQYF.

The rearrangement joins TRBV10-1 to TRBJ2-2, with TRBD2 as a possible D gene (5 bases). This CDR3 has 14 residues. Trimming stripped 9 bases from V and 3 bases from J, with 14 bases between. Looked up from germline, CDR1 is WNHNN and CDR2 is SYGVQD (reference sequence). The CDR3 sequence is CASGETLYTGELFF. The CDR3, as DNA: TGCGCCAGTGGGGAGACACTTTACACCGGGGAGCTGTTTTTT.

This clone was counted once. The chain carries TRBV6-6 and TRBJ2-5; 10 nucleotides match TRBD2. The CDR3 length is 13 residues. From germline, CDR1 is MNHNY and CDR2 SVGAGI (reference sequence). Trimming removed 5 bases from V and 7 bases from J; junction bases left unmatched: 4. The CDR3 here is CASSQRGGATQYF. CDR3 DNA sequence: TGTGCCAGCAGTCAGCGGGGGGGCGCGACCCAGTACTTC.

CDR3 sequence (DNA): TGTGCCAGCAGTTACTCGACGGGGACTAATAATTCACCCCTCCACTTT. Protein: CASSYSTGTNNSPLHF. This chain links TRBV6-5 with TRBJ1-6; TRBD1 is a possible D gene (5 bases). The CDR3 loop spans 16 amino acids. The V end was cut by 0 bases, the J end by 5 bases, with 11 bases between. The germline V gene has CDR1 MNHEY and CDR2 SVGAGI.

The V call is TRBV4-2, the J call TRBJ2-1; TRBD2 agrees at 10 bases. The CDR3 is 16 residues long. J gave up 7 bases and V 3 bases, and 9 bases lay outside the gene matches. Germline assignment: CDR1 LGHNA and CDR2 YNFKEQ. The CDR3 region has the DNA TGTGCCAGCAGCCATAGCCTAGCGGGAGAGGGGAATGAGCAGTTCTTC. This sequence encodes CASSHSLAGEGNEQFF.

This chain joins TRBV11-2 and TRBJ2-7, with 8 nucleotides matching TRBD2. Trimming removed 3 bases from V and 1 base from J; junction bases left unmatched: 11. The V gene's germline CDR1 is SGHAT and CDR2 FQNNGV. The CDR3 consists of 17 residues. The CDR3 bases are TGTGCCAGCAGCTTTCCTACCGGGGGGGGCCGGTCCTACGAGCAGTACTTC. It translates to CASSFPTGGGRSYEQYF.

CDR3 loop: CASGAGGYEQYF. CDR3 nucleotides: TGCGCCAGCGGAGCAGGGGGCTACGAGCAGTACTTC. The chain combines TRBV10-2 with TRBJ2-7, with 7 bases identical to TRBD1. The germline V gene encodes CDR1 WSHSY and CDR2 SAAADI. This CDR3 has 12 residues. J was trimmed by 3 bases and V by 8 bases; bases with no gene match: 4.